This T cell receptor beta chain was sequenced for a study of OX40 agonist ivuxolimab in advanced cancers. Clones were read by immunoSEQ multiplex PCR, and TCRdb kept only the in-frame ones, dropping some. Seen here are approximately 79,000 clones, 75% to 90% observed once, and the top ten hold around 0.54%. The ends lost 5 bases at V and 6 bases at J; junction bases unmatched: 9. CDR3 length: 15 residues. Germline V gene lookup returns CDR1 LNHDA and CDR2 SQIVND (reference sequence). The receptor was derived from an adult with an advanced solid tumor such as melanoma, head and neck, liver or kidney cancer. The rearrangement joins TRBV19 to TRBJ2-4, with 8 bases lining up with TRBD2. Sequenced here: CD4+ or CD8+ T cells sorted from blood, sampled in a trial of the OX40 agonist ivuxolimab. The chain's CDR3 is CASSADPAGGNIQYF. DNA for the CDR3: TGTGCCAGTAGTGCCGACCCCGCGGGAGGAAACATTCAGTACTTC.